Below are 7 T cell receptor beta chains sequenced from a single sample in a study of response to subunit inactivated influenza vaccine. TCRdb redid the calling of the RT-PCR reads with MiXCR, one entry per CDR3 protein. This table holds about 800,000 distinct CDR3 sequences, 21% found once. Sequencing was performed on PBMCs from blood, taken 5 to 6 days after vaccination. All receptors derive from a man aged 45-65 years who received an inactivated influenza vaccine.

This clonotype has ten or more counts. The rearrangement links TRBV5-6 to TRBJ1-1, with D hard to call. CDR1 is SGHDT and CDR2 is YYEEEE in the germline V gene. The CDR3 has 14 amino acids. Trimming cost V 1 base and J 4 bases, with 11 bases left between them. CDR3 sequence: CASSLFRGVTEAFF. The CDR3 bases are TGTGCCAGCAGCTTGTTTCGGGGAGTCACTGAAGCTTTCTTT.

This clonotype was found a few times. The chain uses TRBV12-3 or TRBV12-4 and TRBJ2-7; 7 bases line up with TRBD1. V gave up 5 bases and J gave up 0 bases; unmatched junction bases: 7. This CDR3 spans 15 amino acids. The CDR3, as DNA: TGTGCCAGCAGTCTCCGGACAGGAAACTCCTACGAGCAGTACTTC. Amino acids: CASSLRTGNSYEQYF.

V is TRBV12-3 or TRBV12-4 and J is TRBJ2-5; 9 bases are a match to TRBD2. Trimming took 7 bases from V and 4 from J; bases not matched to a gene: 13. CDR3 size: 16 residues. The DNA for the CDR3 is TGTGCCAGCACCCCCCCCCGGCTAGCGGGACCAGAGACCCAGTACTTC. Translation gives CASTPPRLAGPETQYF.

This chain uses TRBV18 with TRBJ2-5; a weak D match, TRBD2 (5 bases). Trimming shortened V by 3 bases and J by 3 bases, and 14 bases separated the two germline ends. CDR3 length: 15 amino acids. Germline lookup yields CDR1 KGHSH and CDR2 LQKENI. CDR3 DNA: TGTGCCAGCTCACCGAATACCGGGGTAGAAGAGACCCAGTACTTC. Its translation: CASSPNTGVEETQYF.

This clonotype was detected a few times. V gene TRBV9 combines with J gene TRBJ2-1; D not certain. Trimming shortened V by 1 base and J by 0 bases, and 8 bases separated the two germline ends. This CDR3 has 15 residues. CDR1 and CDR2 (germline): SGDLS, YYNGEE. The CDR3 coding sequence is TGTGCCAGCAGCGTAACAGAAAGCTCCTACAATGAGCAGTTCTTC. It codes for CASSVTESSYNEQFF.

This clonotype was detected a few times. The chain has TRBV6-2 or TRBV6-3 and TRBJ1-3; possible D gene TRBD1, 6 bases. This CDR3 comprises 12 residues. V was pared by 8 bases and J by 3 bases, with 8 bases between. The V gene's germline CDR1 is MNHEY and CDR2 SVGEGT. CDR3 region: CASRDIGNTIYF. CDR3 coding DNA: TGTGCCAGCCGGGACATTGGAAACACCATATATTTT.

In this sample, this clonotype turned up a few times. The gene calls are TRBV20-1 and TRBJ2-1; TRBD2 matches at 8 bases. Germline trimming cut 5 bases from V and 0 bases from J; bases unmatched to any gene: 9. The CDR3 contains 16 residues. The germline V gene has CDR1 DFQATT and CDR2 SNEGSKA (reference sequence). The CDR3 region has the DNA TGCAGTGCTGGGCCCCCGAGCGGGAGCTCCTACAATGAGCAGTTCTTC. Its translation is CSAGPPSGSSYNEQFF.